A selection of T cell receptor beta chains follows, all from one sample in a study of T cell repertoires in cytomegalovirus infection. No antigen has been assigned to these receptors. TCRdb passed the reads through MiXCR, listing each CDR3 protein once. Among roughly 500,000 distinct CDR3 sequences, roughly 43% were seen once, and the ten largest hold just under 45%. Source: cultured PBMCs, taken from culture after CMV antigen stimulation. These receptors originate from a human donor in good health (CMV status not recorded). Some clones in this sample may be carry-over from other donors' samples. Each CDR3 is given without its conserved first and last residue.

v_call	j_call	cdr3_aa
TRBV12-3/TRBV12-4	TRBJ2-1	ASSTSGGNNEQF
TRBV12-3/TRBV12-4	TRBJ2-1	ASSLGSGRGNEQF
TRBV12-3/TRBV12-4	TRBJ2-5	ASSYTTGGETQY
TRBV14	TRBJ1-4	ASSPDGDEKLF
TRBV7-2	TRBJ2-7	ASSPLGTGSYEQY
TRBV29-1	TRBJ1-1	SVEGFGTDLMNTEAF
TRBV18	TRBJ1-1	ASSPWLERRVVDTEAF
TRBV7-2	TRBJ2-7	ASSYQASYEQY
TRBV7-9	TRBJ2-7	ASSSRGGAYEQY
TRBV2	TRBJ2-1	ASSGLAGHNGNEQF
TRBV12-3/TRBV12-4	TRBJ1-2	ASSPGQRTYGYT
TRBV19	TRBJ1-1	ASSIQLEAF
TRBV6-2/TRBV6-3	TRBJ2-7	ASSYGEADPYEQY
TRBV7-2	TRBJ1-1	ASSLEGARATRGGAF
TRBV14	TRBJ2-5	ASSTLGVTRETQY
TRBV19	TRBJ2-2	ASSPEEATADAGELF
TRBV12-3/TRBV12-4	TRBJ1-2	ASGRTGWNYGYT
TRBV4-1	TRBJ2-5	ASSQEDGRQETQY
TRBV7-2	TRBJ2-3	ASRPPRGFDDTQY
TRBV19	TRBJ2-1	ASSIPSGRSQF
TRBV2	TRBJ1-5	ASSESRGWGNQPQH
TRBV4-2	TRBJ2-3	ASGTLAGGGTDTQY
TRBV7-2	TRBJ2-7	ASSLQGPVYEQY
TRBV19	TRBJ2-1	ASTWGRGDLAYNEQF
TRBV12-3/TRBV12-4	TRBJ2-7	ASRDGPYEQY
TRBV7-2	TRBJ2-1	ASSFTVSSYNEQF
TRBV27	TRBJ2-7	ASSLGGSSEQY
TRBV11-2	TRBJ2-2	ASSKIRDRRTGELF
TRBV12-3/TRBV12-4	TRBJ2-2	ASRRDRGYPGELF
TRBV7-9	TRBJ1-4	ASSSLQGADEKLF
TRBV20-1	TRBJ1-4	SAGPRGARNEKLF
TRBV7-2	TRBJ1-2	ASSPGQGSWGYGYT
TRBV6-5	TRBJ2-2	ASSLTTGTRHTGELF
TRBV7-9	TRBJ2-1	ASSLVTSGRGYNEQF
TRBV7-6	TRBJ1-1	ASSPMVGNTEAF
TRBV5-3	TRBJ2-3	ASSDSAGGTDTQY
TRBV7-2	TRBJ2-7	ASSLVVTGVY
TRBV18	TRBJ2-7	ASSTGTGAEYEQY
TRBV2	TRBJ2-7	ASSLTVPNEQY
TRBV7-2	TRBJ2-7	ASSLDRGVPGYEQY
TRBV7-9	TRBJ2-1	ASDRRGQSSYNEQF
TRBV19	TRBJ1-2	ASSIGLTRAWDRGYT
TRBV12-3/TRBV12-4	TRBJ2-7	ASSRGTSGRETTYEQY
TRBV7-2	TRBJ2-2	ASSLGASGSAGELF
TRBV10-3	TRBJ2-2	AISDKTRGPKVGQRGTGELF
TRBV7-9	TRBJ1-6	ASSGPRGINSPLH
TRBV4-1	TRBJ2-5	ASSPATGRMETQY
TRBV5-6	TRBJ2-7	ASSPSGTLLYEQY